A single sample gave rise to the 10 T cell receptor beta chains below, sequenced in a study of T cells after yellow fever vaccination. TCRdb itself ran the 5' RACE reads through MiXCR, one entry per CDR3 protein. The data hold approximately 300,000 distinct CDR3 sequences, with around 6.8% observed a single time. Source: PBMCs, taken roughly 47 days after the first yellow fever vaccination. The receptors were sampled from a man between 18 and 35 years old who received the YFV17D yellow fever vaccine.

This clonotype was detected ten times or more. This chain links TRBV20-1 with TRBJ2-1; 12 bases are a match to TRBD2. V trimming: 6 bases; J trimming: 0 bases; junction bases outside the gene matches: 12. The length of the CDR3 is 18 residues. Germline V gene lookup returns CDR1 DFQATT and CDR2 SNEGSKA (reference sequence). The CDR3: CSARRRLAGESSYNEQFF. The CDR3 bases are TGCAGTGCACGGAGACGACTAGCGGGGGAAAGCTCCTACAATGAGCAGTTCTTC.

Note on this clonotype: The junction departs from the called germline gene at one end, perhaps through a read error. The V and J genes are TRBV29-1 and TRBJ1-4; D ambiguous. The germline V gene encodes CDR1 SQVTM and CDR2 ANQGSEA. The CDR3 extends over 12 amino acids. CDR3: CSVVQHSEKQFF. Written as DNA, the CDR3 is TGCAGCGTTGTACAGCACTCCGAAAAACAGTTTTTT.

The CDR3 reads CASSLRQGGNIQYF. CDR3 nucleotides: TGTGCCAGCTCCCTCCGACAGGGGGGGAACATTCAGTACTTC. The chain uses TRBV18 and TRBJ2-4; 9 nucleotides match TRBD1. Trimming at V came to 6 bases and at J to 7 bases, leaving 7 bases not matched to a gene. Germline V lookup: CDR1 KGHSH, CDR2 LQKENI. The CDR3 consists of 14 residues. Supplemented by reference TRBV18 and TRBJ2-4, the full variable domain reads NAGVMQNPRHLVRRRGQEARLRCSPMKGHSHVYWYRQLPEEGLKFMVYLQKENIIDESGMPKERFSAEFPKEGPSILRIQQVVRGDSAAYFCASSLRQGGNIQYFGAGTRLSVL.

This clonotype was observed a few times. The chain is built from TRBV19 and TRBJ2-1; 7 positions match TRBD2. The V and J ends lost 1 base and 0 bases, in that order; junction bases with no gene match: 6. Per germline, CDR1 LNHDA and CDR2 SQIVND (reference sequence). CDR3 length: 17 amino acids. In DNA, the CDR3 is TGTGCCAGTAGTATAGGCCCAGCGGGGAGCTCCTACAATGAGCAGTTCTTC. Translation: CASSIGPAGSSYNEQFF.

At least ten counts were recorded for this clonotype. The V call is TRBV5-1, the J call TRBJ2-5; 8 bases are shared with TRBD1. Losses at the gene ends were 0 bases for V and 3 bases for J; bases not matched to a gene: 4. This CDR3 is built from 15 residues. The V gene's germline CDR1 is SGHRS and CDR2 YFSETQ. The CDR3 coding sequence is TGCGCCAGCAGCTTGGAGAGGACAGGGAAAGAGACCCAGTACTTC. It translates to CASSLERTGKETQYF. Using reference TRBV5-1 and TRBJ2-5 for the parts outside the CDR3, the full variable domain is KAGVTQTPRYLIKTRGQQVTLSCSPISGHRSVSWYQQTPGQGLQFLFEYFSETQRNKGNFPGRFSGRQFSNSRSEMNVSTLELGDSALYLCASSLERTGKETQYFGPGTRLLVL.

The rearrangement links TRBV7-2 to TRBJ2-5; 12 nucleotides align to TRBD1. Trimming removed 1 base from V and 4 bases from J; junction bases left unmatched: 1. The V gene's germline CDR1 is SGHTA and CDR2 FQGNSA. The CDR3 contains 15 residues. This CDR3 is CASSLGGQGAETQYF. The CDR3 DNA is TGTGCCAGCAGCTTAGGGGGACAGGGGGCAGAGACCCAGTACTTC. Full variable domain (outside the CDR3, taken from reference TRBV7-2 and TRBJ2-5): GAGVSQSPSNKVTEKGKDVELRCDPISGHTALYWYRQSLGQGLEFLIYFQGNSAPDKSGLPSDRFSAERTGGSVSTLTIQRTQQEDSAVYLCASSLGGQGAETQYFGPGTRLLVL.

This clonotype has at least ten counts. The CDR3 DNA is TGTGCCAGCAGCACCACAGGGTACGGCAATCAGCCCCAGCATTTT. Translated, it gives CASSTTGYGNQPQHF. The rearrangement uses TRBV6-1 and TRBJ1-5, with a tentative D call TRBD1 (6 bases). V lost 6 bases and J lost 2, with 14 bases in between. The germline CDR1 and CDR2 sequences are MNHNS and SASEGT. This CDR3 is 15 amino acids long.

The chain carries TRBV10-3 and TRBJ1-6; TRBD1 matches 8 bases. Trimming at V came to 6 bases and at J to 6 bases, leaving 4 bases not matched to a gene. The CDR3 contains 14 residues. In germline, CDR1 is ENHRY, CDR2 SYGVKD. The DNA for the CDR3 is TGTGCCATCAGCGTGACAGGGGTTAATTCACCCCTCCACTTT. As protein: CAISVTGVNSPLHF.

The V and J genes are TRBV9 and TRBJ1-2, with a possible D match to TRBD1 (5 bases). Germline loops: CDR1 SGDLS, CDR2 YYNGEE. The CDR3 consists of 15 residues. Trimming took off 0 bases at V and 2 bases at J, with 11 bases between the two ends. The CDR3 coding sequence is TGTGCCAGCAGCGTAGAAGGCAGGGCGAACTATGGCTACACCTTC. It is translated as CASSVEGRANYGYTF.

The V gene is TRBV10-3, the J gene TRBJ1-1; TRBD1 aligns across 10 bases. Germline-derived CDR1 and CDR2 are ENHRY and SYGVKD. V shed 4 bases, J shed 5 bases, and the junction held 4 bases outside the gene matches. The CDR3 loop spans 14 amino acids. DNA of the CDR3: TGTGCCATCAGTGGGGACAGGGGAGGGACTGAAGCTTTCTTT. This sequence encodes CAISGDRGGTEAFF.